This T cell receptor (beta chain) comes out of a study of blood T cell repertoires in COVID-19. The overall study: Acute and convalescent COVID-19 specimens originated in the United States, Italy and Spain. T cells, B-cell-depleted T cells, or PBMCs provided the cDNA or gDNA that served as material.

Study processing details: Amplification of reference gene primers was used by the study to estimate nucleated cell counts. The table came from immunoSEQ multiplex PCR; TCRdb's copy has only in-frame clones and leaves some out. V, J and clone size reflect that table, while D and trimming were determined from the DNA. This table holds around 160,000 clones, around 84% found once. Germline CDR1 reads SEHNR; CDR2 reads FQNEAQ (reference sequence). With 5 bases clipped from V and 7 bases from J, the junction kept 11 bases outside the gene matches. There are 15 residues in the CDR3. This sequence originates from a woman of 80 years or more with acute or convalescent COVID-19. The chain carries TRBV7-9 and TRBJ1-2, with TRBD1 identical over 9 bases. Specimen: peripheral blood. CDR3 nucleotide sequence: TGTGCCAGCAGCGCGAACAGGGGGCTCGCAGGTGGCTACACCTTC. Encoded protein: CASSANRGLAGGYTF.